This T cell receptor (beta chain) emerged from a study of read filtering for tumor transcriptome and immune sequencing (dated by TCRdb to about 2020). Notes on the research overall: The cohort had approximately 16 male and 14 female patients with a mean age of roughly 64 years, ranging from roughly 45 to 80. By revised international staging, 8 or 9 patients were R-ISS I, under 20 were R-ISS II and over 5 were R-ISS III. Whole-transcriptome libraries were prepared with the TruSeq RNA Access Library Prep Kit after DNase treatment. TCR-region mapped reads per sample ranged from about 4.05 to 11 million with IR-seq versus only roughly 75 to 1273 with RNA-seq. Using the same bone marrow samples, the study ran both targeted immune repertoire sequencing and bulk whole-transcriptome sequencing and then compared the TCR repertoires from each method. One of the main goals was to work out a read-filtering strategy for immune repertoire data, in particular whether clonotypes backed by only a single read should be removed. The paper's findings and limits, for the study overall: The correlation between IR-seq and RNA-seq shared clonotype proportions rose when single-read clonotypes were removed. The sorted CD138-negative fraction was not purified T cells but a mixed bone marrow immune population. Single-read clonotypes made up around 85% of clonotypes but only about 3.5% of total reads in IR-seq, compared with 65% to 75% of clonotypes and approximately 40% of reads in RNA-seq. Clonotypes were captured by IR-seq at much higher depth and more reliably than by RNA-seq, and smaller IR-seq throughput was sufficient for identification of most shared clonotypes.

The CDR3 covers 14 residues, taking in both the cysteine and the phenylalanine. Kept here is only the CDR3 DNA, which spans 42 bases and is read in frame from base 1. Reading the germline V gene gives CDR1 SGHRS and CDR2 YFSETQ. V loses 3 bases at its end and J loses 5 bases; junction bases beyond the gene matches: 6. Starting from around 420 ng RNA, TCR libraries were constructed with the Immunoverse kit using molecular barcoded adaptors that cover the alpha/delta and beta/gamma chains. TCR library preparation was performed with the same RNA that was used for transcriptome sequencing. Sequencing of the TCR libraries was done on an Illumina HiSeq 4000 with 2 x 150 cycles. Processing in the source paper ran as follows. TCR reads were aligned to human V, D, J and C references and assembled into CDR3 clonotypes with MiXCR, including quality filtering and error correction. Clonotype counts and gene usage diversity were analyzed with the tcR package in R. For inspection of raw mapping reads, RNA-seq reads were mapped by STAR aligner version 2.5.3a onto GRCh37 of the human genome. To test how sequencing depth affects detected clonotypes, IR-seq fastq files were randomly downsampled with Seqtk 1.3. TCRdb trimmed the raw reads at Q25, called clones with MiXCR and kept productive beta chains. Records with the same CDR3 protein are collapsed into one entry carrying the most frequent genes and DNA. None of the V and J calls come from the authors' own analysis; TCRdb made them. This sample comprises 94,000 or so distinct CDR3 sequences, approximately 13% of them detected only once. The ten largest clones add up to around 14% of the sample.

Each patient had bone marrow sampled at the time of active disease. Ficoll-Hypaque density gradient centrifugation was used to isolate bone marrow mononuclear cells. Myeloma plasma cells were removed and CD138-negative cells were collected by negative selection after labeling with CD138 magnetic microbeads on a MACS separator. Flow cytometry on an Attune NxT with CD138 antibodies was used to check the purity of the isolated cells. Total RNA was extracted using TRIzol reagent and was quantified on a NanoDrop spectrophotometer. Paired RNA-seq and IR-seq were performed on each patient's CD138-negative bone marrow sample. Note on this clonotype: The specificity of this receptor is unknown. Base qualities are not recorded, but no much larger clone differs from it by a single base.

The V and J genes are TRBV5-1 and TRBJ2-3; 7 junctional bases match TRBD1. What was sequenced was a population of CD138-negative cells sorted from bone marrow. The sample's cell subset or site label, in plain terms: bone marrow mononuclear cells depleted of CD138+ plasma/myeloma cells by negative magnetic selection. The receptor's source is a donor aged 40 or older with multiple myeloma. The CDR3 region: CASSSQGSEDTQYF. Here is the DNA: TGCGCCAGCAGCTCACAGGGGTCGGAAGATACGCAGTATTTT.